Described below is a single T cell receptor beta chain sequence and its context. Its antigen is unidentified. Time point denoted: newly diagnosed GD, antithyroid drugs for less than 3 months. PBMC RNA served as the TCR library source. The data were taken from a study of regulatory T cells in long-lasting Graves disease. Study information: Patients with new Graves' disease had used antithyroid drugs below 3 months.

V lost 3 bases and J 3 bases, leaving 8 bases between the germline ends. The germline V gene has CDR1 KGHSH and CDR2 LQKENI. CDR3 length: 13 residues. The study, taken as a whole, reports: TRBV28 was favored in persistent disease, as were TRBJ1-2 and TRBJ2-5.

Investigators prepared the TCR beta libraries by applying iRepertoire HTBI primers and Arm-PCR of CDR3 regions. MiXCR, run by TCRdb on the multiplex PCR reads, gives a single entry per CDR3 protein. The table lists fewer than 550,000 distinct CDR3 sequences, about 17% of them singletons. These data were likewise used in another study, on T cells in Graves' hyperthyroidism and ophthalmopathy. As reported in that work: The study based diagnoses on clinical symptoms, serum thyroxine and TRAb, thyroid ultrasound and orbital computed tomography.

The input for sequencing was peripheral blood mononuclear cells (PBMCs), taken at new diagnosis, from a patient treated with antithyroid drugs. This sequence joins TRBV18 and TRBJ1-1; D is unresolved. This TCR was recovered from a young woman with Graves disease. DNA for the CDR3: TGTGCCAGCTCACCCCGGCAGGACACTGAAGCTTTCTTT. Its translation is CASSPRQDTEAFF.